The T cell receptor beta chain described here comes from a study of OX40 agonist ivuxolimab in advanced cancers. Study as a whole: Patients assigned to dose escalation were diagnosed with hepatocellular carcinoma, melanoma, renal cell or head and neck cancer.

Sequenced by immunoSEQ multiplex PCR; TCRdb stores in-frame clones only, minus some. The table records around 68,000 clones, approximately 90% of them present only once. CDR1 SEHNR and CDR2 FQNEAQ come from the germline V gene (reference sequence). This CDR3 region has 14 residues. Trimming shortened V by 2 bases and J by 11 bases, and 16 bases separated the two germline ends. This chain joins TRBV7-9 and TRBJ2-1; D not certain. This TCR was recovered from an adult with an advanced solid tumor such as melanoma, head and neck, liver or kidney cancer. Sequencing used CD4+ or CD8+ T cells sorted from blood, obtained in a trial of the OX40 agonist ivuxolimab. CDR3 sequence reads: CASSLSTEPNQQFF. The DNA for the CDR3 is TGTGCCAGCAGCTTATCGACGGAGCCTAATCAGCAGTTCTTC.